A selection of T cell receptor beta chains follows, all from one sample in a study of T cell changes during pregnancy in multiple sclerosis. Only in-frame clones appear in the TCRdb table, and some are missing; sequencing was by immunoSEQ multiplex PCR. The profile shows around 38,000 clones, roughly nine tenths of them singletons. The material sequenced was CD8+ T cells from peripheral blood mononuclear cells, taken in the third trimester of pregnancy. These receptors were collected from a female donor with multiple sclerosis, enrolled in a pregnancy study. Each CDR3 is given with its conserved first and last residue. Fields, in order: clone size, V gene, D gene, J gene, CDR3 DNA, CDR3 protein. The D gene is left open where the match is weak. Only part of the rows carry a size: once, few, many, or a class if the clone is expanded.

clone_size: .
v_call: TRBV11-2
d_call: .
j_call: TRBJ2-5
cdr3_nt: TGTGCCAGCAGCTTCGGTGAGACCCAGTACTTC
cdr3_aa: CASSFGETQYF

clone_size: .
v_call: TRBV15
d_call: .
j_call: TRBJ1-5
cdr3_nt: TGTGCCACCAGCAGAGATTTGGCAGAAAATCAGCCCCAGCATTTT
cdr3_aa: CATSRDLAENQPQHF

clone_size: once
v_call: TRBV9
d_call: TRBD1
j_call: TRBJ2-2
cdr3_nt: TGTGCCAGCAACAACTGGGACAGGGGAGCCGGGGAGCTGTTTTTT
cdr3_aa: CASNNWDRGAGELFF

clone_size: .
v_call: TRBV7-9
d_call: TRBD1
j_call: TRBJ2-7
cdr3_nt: TGTGCCAGCAGCTCCCAATCGACAGGGGAATACTACGAGCAGTACTTC
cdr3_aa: CASSSQSTGEYYEQYF

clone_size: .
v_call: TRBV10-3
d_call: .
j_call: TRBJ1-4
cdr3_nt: TGTGCCATCAGTGGGGGGGGTACAACTAATGAAAAACTGTTTTTT
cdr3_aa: CAISGGGTTNEKLFF

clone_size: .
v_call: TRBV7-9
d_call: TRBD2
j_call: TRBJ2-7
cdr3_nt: TGTGCCAGCAGCCCCCGCTCTAGCGGGAGGTACGAGCAGTACTTC
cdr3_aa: CASSPRSSGRYEQYF

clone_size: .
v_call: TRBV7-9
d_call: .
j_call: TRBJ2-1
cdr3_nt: TGTGCCAGCAGCCAGGACAACCCCACCTACAATGAGCAGTTCTTC
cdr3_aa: CASSQDNPTYNEQFF

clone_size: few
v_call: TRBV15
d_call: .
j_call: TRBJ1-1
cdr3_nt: TGTGCCACCAGCAGAGTAGGGGAGGCGAACACTGAAGCTTTCTTT
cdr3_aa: CATSRVGEANTEAFF

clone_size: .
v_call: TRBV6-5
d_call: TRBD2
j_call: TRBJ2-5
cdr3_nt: TGTGCCAGCAGTCCTCGCGGACTAGCATCCGAGACCCAGTACTTC
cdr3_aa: CASSPRGLASETQYF

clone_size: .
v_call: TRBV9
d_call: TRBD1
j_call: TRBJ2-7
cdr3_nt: TGTGCCAGCAGCGACGACAGGGGCGAGCAGTACTTC
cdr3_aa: CASSDDRGEQYF

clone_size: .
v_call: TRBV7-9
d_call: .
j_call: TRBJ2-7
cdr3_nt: TGTGCCAGCAGCTCCAACTACGAGCAGTACTTC
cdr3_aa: CASSSNYEQYF

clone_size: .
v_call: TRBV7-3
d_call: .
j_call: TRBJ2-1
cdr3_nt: TGTGCCAGCAGCCCCTCGGGCTCCTACAATGAGCAGTTCTTC
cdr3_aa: CASSPSGSYNEQFF

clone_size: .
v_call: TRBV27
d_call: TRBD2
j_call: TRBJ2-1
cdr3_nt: TGTGCCAGCAGTTTGACCGCGGGAGCGAGGGAGCAGTTCTTC
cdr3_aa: CASSLTAGAREQFF

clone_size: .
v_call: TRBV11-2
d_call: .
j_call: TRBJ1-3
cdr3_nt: TGTGCCAGCAGCTCGACATCGGAACTCTCTGGAAACACCATATATTTT
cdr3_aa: CASSSTSELSGNTIYF

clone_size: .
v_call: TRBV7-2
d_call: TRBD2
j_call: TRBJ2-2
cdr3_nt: TGTGCCAGCAGCTTACGGGGGAGGGGCACCGGGGAGCTGTTTTTT
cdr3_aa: CASSLRGRGTGELFF

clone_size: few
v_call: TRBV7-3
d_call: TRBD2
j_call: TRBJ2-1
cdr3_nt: TGTGCCAGCAGCTTCGGGGGGGGGAATGAGCAGTTCTTC
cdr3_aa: CASSFGGGNEQFF

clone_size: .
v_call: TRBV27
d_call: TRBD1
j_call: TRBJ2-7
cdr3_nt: TGTGCCAGCGGCCCGACAGGGAACCCCTACGAGCAGTACTTC
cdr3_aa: CASGPTGNPYEQYF

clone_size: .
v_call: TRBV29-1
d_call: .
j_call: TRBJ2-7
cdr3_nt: TGCAGCGTTGAAAGGGCAGGGGATTCCTACGAGCAGTACTTC
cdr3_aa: CSVERAGDSYEQYF

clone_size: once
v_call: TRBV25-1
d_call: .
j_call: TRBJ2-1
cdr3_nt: TGTGCCAGACGAATGTACAGGGAAATTAACAATGAGCAGTTCTTC
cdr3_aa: CARRMYREINNEQFF

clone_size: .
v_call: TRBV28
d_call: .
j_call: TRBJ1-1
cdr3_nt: TGTGCCAGCAGTTTGTCAGGAACTGAAGCTTTCTTT
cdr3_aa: CASSLSGTEAFF

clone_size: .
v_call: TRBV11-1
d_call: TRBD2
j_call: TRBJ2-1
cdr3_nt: TGTGCCAGCAGCTTAAGCGGGAGTCCCTACAATGAGCAGTTCTTC
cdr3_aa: CASSLSGSPYNEQFF

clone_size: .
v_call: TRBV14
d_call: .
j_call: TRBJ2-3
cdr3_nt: TGTGCCAGCAGCCAAGCCTCCTACACAGATACGCAGTATTTT
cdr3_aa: CASSQASYTDTQYF

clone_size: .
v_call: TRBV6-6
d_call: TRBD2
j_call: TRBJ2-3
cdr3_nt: TGTGCCAGCAGTCCCGGGACTACACACACAGATACGCAGTATTTT
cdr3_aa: CASSPGTTHTDTQYF

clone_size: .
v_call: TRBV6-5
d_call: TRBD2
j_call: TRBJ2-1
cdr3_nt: TGTGCCAGCAGTTACGCGGCTAGCGGATACAATGAGCAGTTCTTC
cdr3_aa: CASSYAASGYNEQFF

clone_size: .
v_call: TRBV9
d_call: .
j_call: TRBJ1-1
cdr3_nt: TGTGCCAGCAGCGTAGAAGGTGGAGGCACTGAAGCTTTCTTT
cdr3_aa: CASSVEGGGTEAFF

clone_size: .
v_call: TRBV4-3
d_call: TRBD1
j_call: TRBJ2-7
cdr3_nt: TGCGCCAGCAGCCAAGATTCAGGGGGTTTCTACGAGCAGTACTTC
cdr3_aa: CASSQDSGGFYEQYF

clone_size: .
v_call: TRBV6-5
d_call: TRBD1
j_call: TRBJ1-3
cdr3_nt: TGTGCCAGCAGTACCACCGGGACAGCGAGGTTCTATTTT
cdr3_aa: CASSTTGTARFYF

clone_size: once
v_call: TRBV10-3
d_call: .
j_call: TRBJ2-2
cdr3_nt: TGTGCCATCAGTGAAGAGACTAGTTACACCGGGGAGCTGTTTTTT
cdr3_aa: CAISEETSYTGELFF

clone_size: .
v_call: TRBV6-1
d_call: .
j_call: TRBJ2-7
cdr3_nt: TGTGCCAGCAGTAGGAGCACCGGCTACGAGCAGTACTTC
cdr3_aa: CASSRSTGYEQYF

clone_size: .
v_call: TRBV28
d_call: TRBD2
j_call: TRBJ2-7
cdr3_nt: TGTGCCAGCAGTATGCTACTAGCGGGGGGAGGTCCCCTTTACGAGCAGTACTTC
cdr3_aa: CASSMLLAGGGPLYEQYF

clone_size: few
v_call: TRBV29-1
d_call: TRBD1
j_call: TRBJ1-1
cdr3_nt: TGCAGCGTTGCGGGGACAGTTGCCATGAACACTGAAGCTTTCTTT
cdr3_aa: CSVAGTVAMNTEAFF

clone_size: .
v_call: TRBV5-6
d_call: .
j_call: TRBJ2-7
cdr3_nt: TGTGCCAGCAGCTTGGGCGGTTTATCCTACGAGCAGTACTTC
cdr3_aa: CASSLGGLSYEQYF

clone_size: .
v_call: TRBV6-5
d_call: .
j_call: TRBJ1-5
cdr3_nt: TGTGCCAGCAGCCCCTCCGGGTGGCATCAGCCCCAGCATTTT
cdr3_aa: CASSPSGWHQPQHF

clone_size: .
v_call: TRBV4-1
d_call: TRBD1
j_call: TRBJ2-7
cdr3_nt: TGCGCCAGCAGCCAAGATTGGGGACAGGGGTACGAGCAGTACTTC
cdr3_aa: CASSQDWGQGYEQYF

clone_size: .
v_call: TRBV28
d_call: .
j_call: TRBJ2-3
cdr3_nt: TGTGCCAGCAGAGGAACAGGAGAATCGGAAGATACGCAGTATTTT
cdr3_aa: CASRGTGESEDTQYF

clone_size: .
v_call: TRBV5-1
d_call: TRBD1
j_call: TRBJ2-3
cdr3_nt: TGCGCCAGCAGCCCTTGGACAGGGATCCCAGATACGCAGTATTTT
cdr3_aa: CASSPWTGIPDTQYF

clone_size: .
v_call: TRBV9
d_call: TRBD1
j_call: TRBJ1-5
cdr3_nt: TGTGCCAGCAGCGTAGACGGGGGGACAGGGAATCAGCCCCAGCATTTT
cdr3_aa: CASSVDGGTGNQPQHF

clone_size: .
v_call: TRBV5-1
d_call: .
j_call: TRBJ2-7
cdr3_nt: TGCGCCAGCAGCTTGCATTTTCTAGGTAACTACGAGCAGTACTTC
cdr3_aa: CASSLHFLGNYEQYF

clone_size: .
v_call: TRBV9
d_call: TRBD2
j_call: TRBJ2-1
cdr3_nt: TGTGCCAGCAGCGTAGCGGGACTAGCGGGAAGTAATGAGCAGTTCTTC
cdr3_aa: CASSVAGLAGSNEQFF

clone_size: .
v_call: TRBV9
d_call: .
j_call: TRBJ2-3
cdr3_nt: TGTGCCAGCAGCGTAGGAAGAGGTCCGGATACGCAGTATTTT
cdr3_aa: CASSVGRGPDTQYF

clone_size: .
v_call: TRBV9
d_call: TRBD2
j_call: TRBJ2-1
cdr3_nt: TGTGCCAGCAGCGAGAATCCCGGGACTAGCGGGCCCATTTCGAGCAATGAGCAGTTCTTC
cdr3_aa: CASSENPGTSGPISSNEQFF

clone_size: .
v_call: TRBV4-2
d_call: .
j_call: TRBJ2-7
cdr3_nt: TGTGCCAGCAGCCGCCGTGGGCAGGGAATGGACGAGCAGTACTTC
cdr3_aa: CASSRRGQGMDEQYF

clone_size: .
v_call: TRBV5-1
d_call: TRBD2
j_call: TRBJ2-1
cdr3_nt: TGCGCCAGCAGCTTGTACAGCGGGAGGGAGTACAATGAGCAGTTCTTC
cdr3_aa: CASSLYSGREYNEQFF

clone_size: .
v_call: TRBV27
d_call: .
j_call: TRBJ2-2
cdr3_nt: TGTGCCAGCAGTCCGCCTACACTAGCCGGGGAGCTGTTTTTT
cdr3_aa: CASSPPTLAGELFF

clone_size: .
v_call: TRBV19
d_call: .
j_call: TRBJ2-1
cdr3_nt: TGTGCCAGTAGCCCCTCAGTCGATGAGCAGTTCTTC
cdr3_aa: CASSPSVDEQFF

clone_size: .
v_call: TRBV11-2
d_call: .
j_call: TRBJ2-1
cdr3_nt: TGTGCCAGCAGCTTAGTACCGGACAGCGGATTCTCCTACTACAATGAGCAGTTCTTC
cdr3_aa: CASSLVPDSGFSYYNEQFF

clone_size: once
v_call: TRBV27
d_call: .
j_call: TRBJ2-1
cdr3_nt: TGTGCCAGCAGTATCCGGGGAGGAGGTGAGCAGTTCTTC
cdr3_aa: CASSIRGGGEQFF